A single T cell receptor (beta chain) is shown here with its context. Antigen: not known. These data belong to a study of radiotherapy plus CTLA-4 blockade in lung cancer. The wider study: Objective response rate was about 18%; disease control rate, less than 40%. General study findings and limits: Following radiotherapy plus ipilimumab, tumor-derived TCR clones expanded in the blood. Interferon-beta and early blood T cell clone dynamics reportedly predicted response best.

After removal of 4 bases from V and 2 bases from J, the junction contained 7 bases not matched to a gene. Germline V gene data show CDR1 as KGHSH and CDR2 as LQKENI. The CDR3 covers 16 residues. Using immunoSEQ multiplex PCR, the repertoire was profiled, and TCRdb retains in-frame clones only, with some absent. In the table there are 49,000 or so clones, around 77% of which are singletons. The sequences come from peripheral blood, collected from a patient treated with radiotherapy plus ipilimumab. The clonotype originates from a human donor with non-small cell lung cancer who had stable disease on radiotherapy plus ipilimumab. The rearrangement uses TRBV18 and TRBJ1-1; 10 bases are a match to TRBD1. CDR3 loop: CASSRAGTGVNTEAFF. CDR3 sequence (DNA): TGTGCCAGCTCACGAGCCGGGACAGGGGTAAACACTGAAGCTTTCTTT.